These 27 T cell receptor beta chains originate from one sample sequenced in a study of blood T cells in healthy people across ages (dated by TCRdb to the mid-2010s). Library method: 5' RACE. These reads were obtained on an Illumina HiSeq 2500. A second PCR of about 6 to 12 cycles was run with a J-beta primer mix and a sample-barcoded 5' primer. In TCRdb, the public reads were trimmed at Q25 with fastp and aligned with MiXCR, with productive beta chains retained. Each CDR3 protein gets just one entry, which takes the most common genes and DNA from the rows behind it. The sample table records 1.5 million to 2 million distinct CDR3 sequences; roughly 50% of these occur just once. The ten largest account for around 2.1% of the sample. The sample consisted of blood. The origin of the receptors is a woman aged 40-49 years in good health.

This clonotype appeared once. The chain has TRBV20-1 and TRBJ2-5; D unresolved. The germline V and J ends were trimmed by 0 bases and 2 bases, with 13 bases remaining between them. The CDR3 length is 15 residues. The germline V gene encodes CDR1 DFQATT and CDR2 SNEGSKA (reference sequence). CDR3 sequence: CSARDVASPQETQYF. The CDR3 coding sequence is TGCAGTGCTAGAGATGTGGCCTCGCCACAAGAGACCCAGTACTTC.

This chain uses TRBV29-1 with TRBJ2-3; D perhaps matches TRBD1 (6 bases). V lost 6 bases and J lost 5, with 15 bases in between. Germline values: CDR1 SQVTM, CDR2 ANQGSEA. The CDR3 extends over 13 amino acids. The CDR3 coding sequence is TGCAGCGTACTGGGACACCTGGTAGATACGCAGTATTTT. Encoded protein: CSVLGHLVDTQYF.

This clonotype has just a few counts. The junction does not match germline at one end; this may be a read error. CDR3 DNA sequence: TGTGCCAGCAATTTAGCGGGGGTAAAAGAGACCCAGTACTTC. Translation: CASNLAGVKETQYF. The genes are TRBV28 and TRBJ2-5; TRBD2 matches at 9 bases. CDR1 MDHEN and CDR2 SYDVKM come from the germline V gene. The CDR3 loop spans 14 amino acids.

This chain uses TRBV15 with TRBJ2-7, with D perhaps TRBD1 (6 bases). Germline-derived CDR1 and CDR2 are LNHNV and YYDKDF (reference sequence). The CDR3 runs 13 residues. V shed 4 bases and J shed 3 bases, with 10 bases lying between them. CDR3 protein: CATSNRVDYEQYF. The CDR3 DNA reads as TGTGCCACCAGCAACAGGGTGGACTACGAGCAGTACTTC. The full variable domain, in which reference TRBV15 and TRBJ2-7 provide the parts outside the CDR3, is DAMVIQNPRYQVTQFGKPVTLSCSQTLNHNVMYWYQQKSSQAPKLLFHYYDKDFNNEADTPDNFQSRRPNTSFCFLDIRSPGLGDTAMYLCATSNRVDYEQYFGPGTRLTVT.

CDR3 DNA sequence: TGCGCCAGCAGCCAAGGGACAGGGGCTCGCGGTCGGTACGAGCAGTACTTC. It codes for CASSQGTGARGRYEQYF. V and J are TRBV4-1 and TRBJ2-7; 9 nucleotides line up with TRBD1. Germline V gives CDR1 MGHRA, CDR2 YSYEKL. This CDR3 has 17 residues. J gave up 4 bases and V 1 base, and 11 bases lay outside the gene matches.

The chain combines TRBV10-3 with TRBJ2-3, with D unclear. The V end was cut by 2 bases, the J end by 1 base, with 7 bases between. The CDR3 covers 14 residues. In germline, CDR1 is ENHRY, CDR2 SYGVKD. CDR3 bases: TGTGCCATCAGTGAGGCGGAAGGCACAGATACGCAGTATTTT. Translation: CAISEAEGTDTQYF.

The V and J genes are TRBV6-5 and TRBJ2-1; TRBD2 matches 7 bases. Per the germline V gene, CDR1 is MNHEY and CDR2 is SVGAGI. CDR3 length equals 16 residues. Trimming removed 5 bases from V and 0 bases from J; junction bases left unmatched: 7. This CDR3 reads CASSRPTSLSYNEQFF. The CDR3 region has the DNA TGTGCCAGCAGTCGCCCGACTAGCCTCTCCTACAATGAGCAGTTCTTC.

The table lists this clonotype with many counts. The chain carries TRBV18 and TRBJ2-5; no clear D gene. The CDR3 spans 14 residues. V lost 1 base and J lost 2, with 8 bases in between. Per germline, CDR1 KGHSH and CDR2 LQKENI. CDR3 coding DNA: TGTGCCAGCTCACCACAAGGGTTACAAGAGACCCAGTACTTC. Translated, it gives CASSPQGLQETQYF.

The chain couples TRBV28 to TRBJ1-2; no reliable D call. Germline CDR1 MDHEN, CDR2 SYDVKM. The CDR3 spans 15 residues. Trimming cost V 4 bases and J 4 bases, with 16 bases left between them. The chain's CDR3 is CASSSAGEGSYGYTF. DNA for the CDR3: TGTGCCAGCAGTTCCGCCGGTGAGGGTAGCTATGGCTACACCTTC.

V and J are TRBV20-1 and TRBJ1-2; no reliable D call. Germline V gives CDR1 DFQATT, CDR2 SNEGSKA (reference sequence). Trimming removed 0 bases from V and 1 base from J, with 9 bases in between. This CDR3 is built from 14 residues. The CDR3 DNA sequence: TGCAGTGCTAGAGATGGCAGCTTTAACTATGGCTACACCTTC. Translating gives CSARDGSFNYGYTF.

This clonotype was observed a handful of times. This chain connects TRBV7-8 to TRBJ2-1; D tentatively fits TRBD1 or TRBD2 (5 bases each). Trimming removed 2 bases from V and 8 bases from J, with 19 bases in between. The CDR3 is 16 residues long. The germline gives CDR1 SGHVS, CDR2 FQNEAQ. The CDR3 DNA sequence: TGTGCCAGCAGCTTATCCGCCAGGGAGTTACCGGATGAGCAGTTCTTC. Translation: CASSLSARELPDEQFF.

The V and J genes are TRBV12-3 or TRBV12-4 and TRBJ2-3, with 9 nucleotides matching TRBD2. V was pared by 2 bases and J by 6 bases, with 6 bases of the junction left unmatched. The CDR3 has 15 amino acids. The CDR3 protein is CASSLPGLAGDTQYF. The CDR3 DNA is TGTGCCAGCAGTTTACCCGGGCTAGCGGGGGATACGCAGTATTTT.

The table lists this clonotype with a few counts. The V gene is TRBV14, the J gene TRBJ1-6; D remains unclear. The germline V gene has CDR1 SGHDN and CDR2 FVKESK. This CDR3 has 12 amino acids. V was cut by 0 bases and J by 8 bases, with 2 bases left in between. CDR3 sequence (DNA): TGTGCCAGCAGCCAAGATTATTCACCCCTCCACTTT. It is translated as CASSQDYSPLHF. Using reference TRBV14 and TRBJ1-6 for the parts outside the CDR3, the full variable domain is EAGVTQFPSHSVIEKGQTVTLRCDPISGHDNLYWYRRVMGKEIKFLLHFVKESKQDESGMPNNRFLAERTGGTYSTLKVQPAELEDSGVYFCASSQDYSPLHFGNGTRLTVT.

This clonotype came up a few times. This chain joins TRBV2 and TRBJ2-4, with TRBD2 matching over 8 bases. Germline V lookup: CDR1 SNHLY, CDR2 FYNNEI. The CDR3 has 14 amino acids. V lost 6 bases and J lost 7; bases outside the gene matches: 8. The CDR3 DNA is TGTGCCAGCAGCAATCTCGGGGGGGATAACATTCAGTACTTC. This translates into CASSNLGGDNIQYF.

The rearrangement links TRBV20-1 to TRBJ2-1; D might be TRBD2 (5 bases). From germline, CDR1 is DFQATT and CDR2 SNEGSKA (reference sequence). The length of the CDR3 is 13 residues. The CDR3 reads CSANGETYNEQFF. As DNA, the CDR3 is TGCAGCGCAAACGGGGAGACCTACAATGAGCAGTTCTTC.

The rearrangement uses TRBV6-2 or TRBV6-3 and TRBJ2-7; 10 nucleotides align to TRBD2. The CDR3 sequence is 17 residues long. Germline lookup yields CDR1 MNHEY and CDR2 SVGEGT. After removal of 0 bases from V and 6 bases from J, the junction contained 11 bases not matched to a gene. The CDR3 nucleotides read TGTGCCAGCAGTTACTCATCTAGCGGGGGCCCTCGGTCCGAGCAGTACTTC. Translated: CASSYSSSGGPRSEQYF.

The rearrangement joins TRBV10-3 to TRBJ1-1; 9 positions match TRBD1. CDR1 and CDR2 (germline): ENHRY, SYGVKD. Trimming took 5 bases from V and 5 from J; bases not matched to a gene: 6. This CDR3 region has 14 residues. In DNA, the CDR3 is TGTGCCATCAGTCAGGGACAGGGTGGTACTGAAGCTTTCTTT. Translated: CAISQGQGGTEAFF.

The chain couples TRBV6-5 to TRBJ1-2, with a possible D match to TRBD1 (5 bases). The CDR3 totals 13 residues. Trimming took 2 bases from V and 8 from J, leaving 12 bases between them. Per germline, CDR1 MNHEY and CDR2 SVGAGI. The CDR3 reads CASSYGQGQGYTF. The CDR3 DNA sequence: TGTGCCAGCAGTTACGGGCAGGGTCAGGGCTACACCTTC.

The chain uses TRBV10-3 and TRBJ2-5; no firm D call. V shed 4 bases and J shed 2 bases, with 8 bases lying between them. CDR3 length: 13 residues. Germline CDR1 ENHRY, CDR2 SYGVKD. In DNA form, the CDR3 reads TGTGCCATCAGTGGCGAGATTCAAGAGACCCAGTACTTC. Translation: CAISGEIQETQYF.

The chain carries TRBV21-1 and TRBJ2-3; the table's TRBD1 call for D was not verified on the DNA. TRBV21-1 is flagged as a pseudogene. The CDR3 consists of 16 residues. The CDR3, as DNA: TGTGCCAGCAGCACCCGGGGGAAGGATTGGACAGATACGCAGTATTTT. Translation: CASSTRGKDWTDTQYF.

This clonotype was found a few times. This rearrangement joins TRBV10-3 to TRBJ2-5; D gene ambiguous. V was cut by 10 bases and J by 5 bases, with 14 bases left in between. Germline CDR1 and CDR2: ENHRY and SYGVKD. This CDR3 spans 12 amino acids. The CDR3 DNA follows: TGTGCCAACGTTAGGCCCGGGGAGACCCAGTACTTC. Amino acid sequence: CANVRPGETQYF.

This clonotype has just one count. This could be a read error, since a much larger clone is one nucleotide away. CDR3 in DNA: TGTGCCAGCAGCTTAGGGACAGACAAAAACGTTCAGTACTTC. As protein: CASSLGTDKNVQYF. The chain recombines TRBV7-9 with TRBJ2-7, with D possibly being TRBD1 (6 bases). Trimming left V 1 base short and J 10 bases short, with 17 bases between. The CDR3 consists of 14 residues. Germline CDR1 is SEHNR and CDR2 is FQNEAQ (reference sequence).

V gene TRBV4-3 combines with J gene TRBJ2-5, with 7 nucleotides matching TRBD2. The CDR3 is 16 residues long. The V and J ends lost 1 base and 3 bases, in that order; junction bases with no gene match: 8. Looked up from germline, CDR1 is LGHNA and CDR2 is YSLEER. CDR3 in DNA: TGCGCCAGCAGCCAAGGGGCCGGGACTACTGAAGAGACCCAGTACTTC. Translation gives CASSQGAGTTEETQYF.

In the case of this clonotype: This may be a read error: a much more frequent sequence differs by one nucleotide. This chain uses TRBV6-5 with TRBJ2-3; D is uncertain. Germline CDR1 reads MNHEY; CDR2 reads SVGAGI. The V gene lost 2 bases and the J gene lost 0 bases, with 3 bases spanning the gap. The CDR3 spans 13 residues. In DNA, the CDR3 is TGTGCCAGCAGTTACCACAGCACAGATACGCAGTATTTT. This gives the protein CASSYHSTDTQYF.

CDR3 nucleotide sequence: TGTGCCAGCATACTGGTAGAGACCCAGTACTTC. Its translation is CASILVETQYF. The V and J genes are TRBV2 and TRBJ2-5, with D unclear. Trimming shortened V by 7 bases and J by 4 bases, and 7 bases separated the two germline ends. CDR3 length equals 11 residues. CDR1 is SNHLY, CDR2 FYNNEI, per germline.

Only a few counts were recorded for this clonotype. CDR3 sequence reads: CAISELTLGGYTF. The CDR3 DNA is TGTGCCATCAGTGAATTGACCCTTGGTGGCTACACCTTC. The chain recombines TRBV10-3 with TRBJ1-2; D remains ambiguous. Trimming took 3 bases from V and 7 from J, leaving 12 bases between them. The CDR3 runs to 13 residues. Germline V gene data show CDR1 as ENHRY and CDR2 as SYGVKD.

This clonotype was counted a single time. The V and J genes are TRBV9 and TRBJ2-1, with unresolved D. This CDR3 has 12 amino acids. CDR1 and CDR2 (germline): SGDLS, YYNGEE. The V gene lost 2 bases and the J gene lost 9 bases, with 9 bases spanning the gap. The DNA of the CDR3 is TGTGCCAGCAGCGTTTCGCCCCTTGAGCAGTTCTTC. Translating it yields CASSVSPLEQFF.